Reported below is one T cell receptor (beta chain). This CDR3 is built from 13 residues. Trimming removed 5 bases at V and 0 bases at J, with 7 bases between. CDR1 is SEHNR and CDR2 is FQNEAQ in the germline V gene (reference sequence). This specimen comes from a study of OX40 agonist ivuxolimab in advanced cancers. Sampling times: baseline, cycle 4 day 1, cycle 7 day 1. The repertoire was sequenced with immunoSEQ multiplex PCR; TCRdb's copy has only in-frame clones and lacks some. This table holds some 69,000 clones, approximately 90% found once. The specimen was CD4+ or CD8+ T cells sorted from blood, collected in a trial of the OX40 agonist ivuxolimab. The chain carries TRBV7-9 and TRBJ1-1; TRBD1 is a possible D gene (5 bases). The sequence was collected from an adult with an advanced solid tumor such as melanoma, head and neck, liver or kidney cancer. The CDR3 bases are TGTGCCAGCAGCCGGACACTGAACACTGAAGCTTTCTTT. Its protein is CASSRTLNTEAFF. Complete variable domain (other parts from reference TRBV7-9 and TRBJ1-1): DTGVSQNPRHKITKRGQNVTFRCDPISEHNRLYWYRQTLGQGPEFLTYFQNEAQLEKSRLLSDRFSAERPKGSFSTLEIQRTEQGDSAMYLCASSRTLNTEAFFGQGTRLTVV.